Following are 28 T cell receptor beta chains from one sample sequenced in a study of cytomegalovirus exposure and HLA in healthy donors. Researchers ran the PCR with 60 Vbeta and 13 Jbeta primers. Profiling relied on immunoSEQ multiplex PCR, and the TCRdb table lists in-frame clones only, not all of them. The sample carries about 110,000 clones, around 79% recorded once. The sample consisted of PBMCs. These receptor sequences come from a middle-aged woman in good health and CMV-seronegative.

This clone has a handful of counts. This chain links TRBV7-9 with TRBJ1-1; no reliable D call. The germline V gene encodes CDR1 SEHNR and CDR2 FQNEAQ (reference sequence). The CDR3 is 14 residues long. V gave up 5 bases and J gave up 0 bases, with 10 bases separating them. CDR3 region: CASSDRGMNTEAFF. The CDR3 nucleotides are TGTGCCAGCAGCGATAGAGGGATGAACACTGAAGCTTTCTTT.

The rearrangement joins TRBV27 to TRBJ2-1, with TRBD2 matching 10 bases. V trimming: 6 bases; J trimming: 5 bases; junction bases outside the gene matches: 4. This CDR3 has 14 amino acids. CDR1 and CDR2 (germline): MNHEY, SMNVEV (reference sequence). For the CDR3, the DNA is TGTGCCAGCAGCCGCGGACTAGCGGACAATGAGCAGTTCTTC. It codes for CASSRGLADNEQFF.

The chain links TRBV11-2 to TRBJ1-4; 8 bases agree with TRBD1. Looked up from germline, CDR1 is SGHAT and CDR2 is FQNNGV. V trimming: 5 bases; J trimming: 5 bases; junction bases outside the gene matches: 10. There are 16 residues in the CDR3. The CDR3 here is CASSLTRTGPNEKLFF. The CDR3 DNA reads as TGTGCCAGCAGCCTTACTCGGACAGGGCCCAATGAAAAACTGTTTTTT.

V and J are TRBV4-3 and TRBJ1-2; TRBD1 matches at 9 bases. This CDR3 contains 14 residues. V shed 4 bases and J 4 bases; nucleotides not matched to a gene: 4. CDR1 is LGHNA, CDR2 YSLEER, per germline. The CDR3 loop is CASSLGTGTYGYTF. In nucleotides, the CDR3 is TGCGCCAGCAGCCTAGGGACAGGGACCTATGGCTACACCTTC.

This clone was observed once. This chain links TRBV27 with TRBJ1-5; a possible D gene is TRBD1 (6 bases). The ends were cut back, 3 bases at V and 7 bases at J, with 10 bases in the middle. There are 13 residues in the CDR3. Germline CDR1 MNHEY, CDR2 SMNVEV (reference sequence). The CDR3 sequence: CASSLNRDQPQHF. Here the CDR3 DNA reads TGTGCCAGCAGTTTGAACAGGGACCAGCCCCAGCATTTT.

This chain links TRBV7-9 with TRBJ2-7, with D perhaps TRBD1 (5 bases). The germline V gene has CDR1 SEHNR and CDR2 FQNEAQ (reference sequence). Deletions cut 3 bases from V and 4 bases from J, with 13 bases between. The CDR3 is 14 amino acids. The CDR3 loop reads CASSFVSRDYEQYF. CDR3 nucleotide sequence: TGTGCCAGCAGCTTTGTTAGCAGGGATTACGAGCAGTACTTC.

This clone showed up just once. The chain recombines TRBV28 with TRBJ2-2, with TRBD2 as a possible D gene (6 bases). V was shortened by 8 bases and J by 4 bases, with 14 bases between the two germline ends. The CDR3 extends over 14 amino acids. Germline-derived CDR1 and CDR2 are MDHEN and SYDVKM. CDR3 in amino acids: CASLSLGGTGELFF. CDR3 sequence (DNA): TGTGCCAGCCTTTCCCTGGGGGGCACCGGGGAGCTGTTTTTT.

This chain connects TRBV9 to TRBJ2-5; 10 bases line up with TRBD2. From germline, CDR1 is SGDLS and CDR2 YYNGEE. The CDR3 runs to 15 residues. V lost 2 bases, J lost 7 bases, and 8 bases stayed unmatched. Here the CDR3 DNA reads TGTGCCAGCAGCGTGGTAGCGGGGGGACCCGGGACCCAGTACTTC. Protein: CASSVVAGGPGTQYF. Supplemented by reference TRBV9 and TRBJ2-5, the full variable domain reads DSGVTQTPKHLITATGQRVTLRCSPRSGDLSVYWYQQSLDQGLQFLIQYYNGEERAKGNILERFSAQQFPDLHSELNLSSLELGDSALYFCASSVVAGGPGTQYFGPGTRLLVL.

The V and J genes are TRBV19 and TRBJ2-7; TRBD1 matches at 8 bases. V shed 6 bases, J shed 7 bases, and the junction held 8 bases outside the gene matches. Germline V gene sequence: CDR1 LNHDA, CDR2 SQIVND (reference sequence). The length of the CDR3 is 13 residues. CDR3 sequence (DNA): TGTGCCAGTAGATCCGACAGGGGTAATGAGCAGTACTTC. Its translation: CASRSDRGNEQYF. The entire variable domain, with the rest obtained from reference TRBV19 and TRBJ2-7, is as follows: DGGITQSPKYLFRKEGQNVTLSCEQNLNHDAMYWYRQDPGQGLRLIYYSQIVNDFQKGDIAEGYSVSREKKESFPLTVTSAQKNPTAFYLCASRSDRGNEQYFGPGTRLTVT.

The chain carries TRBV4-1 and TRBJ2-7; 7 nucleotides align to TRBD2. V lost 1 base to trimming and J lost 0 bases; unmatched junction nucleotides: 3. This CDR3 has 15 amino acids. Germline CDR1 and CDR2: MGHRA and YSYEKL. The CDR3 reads CASSQGGGISYEQYF. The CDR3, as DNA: TGCGCCAGCAGCCAAGGGGGGGGGATCTCCTACGAGCAGTACTTC.

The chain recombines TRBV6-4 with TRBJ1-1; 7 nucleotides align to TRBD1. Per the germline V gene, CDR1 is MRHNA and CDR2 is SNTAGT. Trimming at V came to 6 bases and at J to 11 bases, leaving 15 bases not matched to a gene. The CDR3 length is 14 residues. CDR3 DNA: TGTGCCAGCAGCGAAGGGGCAGGGGGAGGCGAGGCTTTCTTT. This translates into CASSEGAGGGEAFF.

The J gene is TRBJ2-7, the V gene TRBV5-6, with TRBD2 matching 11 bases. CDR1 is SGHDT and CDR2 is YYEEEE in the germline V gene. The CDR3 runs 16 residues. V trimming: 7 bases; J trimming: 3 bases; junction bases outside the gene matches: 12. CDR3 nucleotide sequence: TGTGCCAGCTCTCCTAACTCCGGGACTAGCGGCTACGAGCAGTACTTC. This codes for CASSPNSGTSGYEQYF.

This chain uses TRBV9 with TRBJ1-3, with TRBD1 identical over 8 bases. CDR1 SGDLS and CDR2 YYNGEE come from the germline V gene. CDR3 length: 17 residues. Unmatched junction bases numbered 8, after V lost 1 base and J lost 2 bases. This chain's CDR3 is CASSVTVQGAAGNTIYF. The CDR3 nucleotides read TGTGCCAGCAGCGTAACCGTCCAGGGGGCAGCTGGAAACACCATATATTTT. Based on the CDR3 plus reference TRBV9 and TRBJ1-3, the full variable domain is DSGVTQTPKHLITATGQRVTLRCSPRSGDLSVYWYQQSLDQGLQFLIQYYNGEERAKGNILERFSAQQFPDLHSELNLSSLELGDSALYFCASSVTVQGAAGNTIYFGEGSWLTVV.

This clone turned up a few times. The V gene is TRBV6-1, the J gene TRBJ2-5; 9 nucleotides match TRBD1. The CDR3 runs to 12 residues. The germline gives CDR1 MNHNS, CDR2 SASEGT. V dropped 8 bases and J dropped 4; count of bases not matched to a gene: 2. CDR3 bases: TGTGCCAGCCAGACAGGGGGAGAGACCCAGTACTTC. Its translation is CASQTGGETQYF.

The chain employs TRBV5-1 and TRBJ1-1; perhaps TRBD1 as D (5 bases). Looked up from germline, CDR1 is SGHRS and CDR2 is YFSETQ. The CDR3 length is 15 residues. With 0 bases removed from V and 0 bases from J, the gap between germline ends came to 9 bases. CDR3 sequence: CASSLGQLLNTEAFF. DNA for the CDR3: TGCGCCAGCAGCTTGGGACAGTTGTTGAACACTGAAGCTTTCTTT. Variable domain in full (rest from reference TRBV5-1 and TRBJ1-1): KAGVTQTPRYLIKTRGQQVTLSCSPISGHRSVSWYQQTPGQGLQFLFEYFSETQRNKGNFPGRFSGRQFSNSRSEMNVSTLELGDSALYLCASSLGQLLNTEAFFGQGTRLTVV.

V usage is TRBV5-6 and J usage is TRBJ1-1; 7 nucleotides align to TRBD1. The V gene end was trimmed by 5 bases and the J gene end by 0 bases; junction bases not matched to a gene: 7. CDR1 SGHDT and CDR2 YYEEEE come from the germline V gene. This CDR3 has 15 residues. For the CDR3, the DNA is TGTGCCAGCAGTCCTACGAGGGGGCTGAACACTGAAGCTTTCTTT. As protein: CASSPTRGLNTEAFF.

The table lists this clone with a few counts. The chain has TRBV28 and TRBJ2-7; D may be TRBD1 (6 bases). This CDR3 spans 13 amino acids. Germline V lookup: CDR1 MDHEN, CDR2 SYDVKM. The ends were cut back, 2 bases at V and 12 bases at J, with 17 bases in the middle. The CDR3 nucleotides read TGTGCCAGCAGTTTACCCGGACAGTTTTATGGGTACTTC. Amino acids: CASSLPGQFYGYF.

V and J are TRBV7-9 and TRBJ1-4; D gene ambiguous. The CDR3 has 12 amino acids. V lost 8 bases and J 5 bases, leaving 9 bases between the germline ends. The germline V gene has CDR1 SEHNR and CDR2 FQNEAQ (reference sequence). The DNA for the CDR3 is TGTGCCAGCTCACTGGAGAATGAAAAACTGTTTTTT. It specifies CASSLENEKLFF.

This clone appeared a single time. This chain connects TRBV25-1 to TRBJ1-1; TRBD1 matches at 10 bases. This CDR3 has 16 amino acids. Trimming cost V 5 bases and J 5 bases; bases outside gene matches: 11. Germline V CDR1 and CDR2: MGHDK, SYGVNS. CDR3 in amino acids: CASSLRTGGKGTEAFF. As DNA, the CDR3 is TGTGCCAGCAGTCTTAGGACAGGGGGAAAGGGGACTGAAGCTTTCTTT.

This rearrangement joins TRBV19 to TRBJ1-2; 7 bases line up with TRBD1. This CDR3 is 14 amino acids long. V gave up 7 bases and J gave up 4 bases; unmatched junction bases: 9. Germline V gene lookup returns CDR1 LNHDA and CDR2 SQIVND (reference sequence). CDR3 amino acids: CASTLSQGPYGYTF. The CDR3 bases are TGTGCCAGTACTCTCTCACAGGGGCCCTATGGCTACACCTTC.

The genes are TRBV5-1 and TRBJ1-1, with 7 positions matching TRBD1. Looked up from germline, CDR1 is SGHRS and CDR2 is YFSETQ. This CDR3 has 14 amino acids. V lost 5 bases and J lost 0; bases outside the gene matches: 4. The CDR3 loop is CASRWDSMNTEAFF. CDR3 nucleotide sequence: TGCGCCAGCAGATGGGACAGCATGAACACTGAAGCTTTCTTT.

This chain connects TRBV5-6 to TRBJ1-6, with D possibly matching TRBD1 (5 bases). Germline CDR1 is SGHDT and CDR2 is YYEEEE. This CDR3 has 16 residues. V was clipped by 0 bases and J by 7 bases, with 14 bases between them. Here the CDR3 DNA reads TGTGCCAGCAGCTTGGAGCGGGGGATGAACAATTCACCCCTCCACTTT. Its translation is CASSLERGMNNSPLHF.

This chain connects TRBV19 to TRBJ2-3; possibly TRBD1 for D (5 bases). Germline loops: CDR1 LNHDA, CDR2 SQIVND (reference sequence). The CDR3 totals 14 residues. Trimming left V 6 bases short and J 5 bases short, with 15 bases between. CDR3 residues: CASRMDTRQDTQYF. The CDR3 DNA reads TGTGCCAGTAGGATGGACACTCGGCAAGATACGCAGTATTTT.

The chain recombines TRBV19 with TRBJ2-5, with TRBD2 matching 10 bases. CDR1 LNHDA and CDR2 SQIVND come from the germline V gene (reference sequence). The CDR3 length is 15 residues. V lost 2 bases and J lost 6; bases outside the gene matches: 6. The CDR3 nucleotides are TGTGCCAGTAGTATAACTAGCGGGGAGAGAAAGACCCAGTACTTC. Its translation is CASSITSGERKTQYF. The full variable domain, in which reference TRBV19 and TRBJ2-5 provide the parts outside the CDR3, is DGGITQSPKYLFRKEGQNVTLSCEQNLNHDAMYWYRQDPGQGLRLIYYSQIVNDFQKGDIAEGYSVSREKKESFPLTVTSAQKNPTAFYLCASSITSGERKTQYFGPGTRLLVL.

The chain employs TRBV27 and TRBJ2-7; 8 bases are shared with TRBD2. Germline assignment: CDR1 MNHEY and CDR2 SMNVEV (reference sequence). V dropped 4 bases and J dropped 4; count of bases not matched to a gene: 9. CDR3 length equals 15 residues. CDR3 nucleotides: TGTGCCAGCAGTTCTCAGCGGGGGATCTGGTACGAGCAGTACTTC. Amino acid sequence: CASSSQRGIWYEQYF.

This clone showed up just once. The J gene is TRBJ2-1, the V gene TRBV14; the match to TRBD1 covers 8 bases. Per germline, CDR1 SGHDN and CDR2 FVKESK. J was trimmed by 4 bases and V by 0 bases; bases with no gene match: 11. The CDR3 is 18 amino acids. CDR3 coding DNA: TGTGCCAGCAGCCAAGATATCAGGACAGGGAAAAGGTACAATGAGCAGTTCTTC. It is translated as CASSQDIRTGKRYNEQFF.

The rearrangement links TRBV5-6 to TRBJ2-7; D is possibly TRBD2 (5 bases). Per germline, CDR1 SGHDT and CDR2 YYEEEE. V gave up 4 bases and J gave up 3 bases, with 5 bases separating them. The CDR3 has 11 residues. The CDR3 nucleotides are TGTGCCAGCAGCGACTACTACGAGCAGTACTTC. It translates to CASSDYYEQYF.

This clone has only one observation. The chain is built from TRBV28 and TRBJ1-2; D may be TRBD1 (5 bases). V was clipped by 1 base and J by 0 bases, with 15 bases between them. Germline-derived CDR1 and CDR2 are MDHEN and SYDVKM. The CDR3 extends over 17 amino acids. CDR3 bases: TGTGCCAGCAGTTTATTATCTGGCCAGGGTGCTAACTATGGCTACACCTTC. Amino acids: CASSLLSGQGANYGYTF.